This T cell receptor (beta chain) was sequenced for a study of blood T cell repertoires in COVID-19. Study-level information: Sample material is recorded as cDNA or gDNA derived from T cells, B-cell-depleted T cells, or PBMCs.

V lost 0 bases, J lost 5 bases, and 9 bases lay in between. The germline V gene encodes CDR1 SGHNT and CDR2 YYREEE (reference sequence). This CDR3 has 13 residues. The repertoire was sequenced with immunoSEQ multiplex PCR; TCRdb's copy has only in-frame clones and lacks some. Of under 70,000 clones listed, under 85% are singletons. The clonotype was recovered from a woman older than 75 with active or convalescent COVID-19. The chain joins TRBV5-4 to TRBJ2-7; D possibly corresponds to TRBD1 (5 bases). Input material: peripheral blood. The CDR3 bases are TGTGCCAGCAGCTTGGATAGGGGCAACGAGCAGTACTTC. This sequence encodes CASSLDRGNEQYF.